This TCR beta chain emerged from a study of cytomegalovirus exposure and HLA in healthy donors. Germline V gene lookup returns CDR1 MDHEN and CDR2 SYDVKM. This CDR3 region has 16 residues. Unmatched junction bases numbered 11, after V lost 6 bases and J lost 5 bases. A word on this clone: Its antigen is as yet unknown.

The PCR ran on 60 Vbeta and 13 Jbeta primers. This table comes from immunoSEQ multiplex PCR, and its TCRdb copy is limited to in-frame clones, with some not included. The sample carries 110,000 to 150,000 clones, about 81% recorded once. General study results and limits: Later analysis associated a missense DCLRE1C variant with TCR beta V- and J-gene trimming. Rare sequences made up most TCRs, while some public TCRs were found in many donors.

The TCR originated in a man in his thirties or forties in good health and CMV-seronegative. The chain has TRBV28 and TRBJ2-7, with 12 bases fitting TRBD2. Source material: PBMCs. The CDR3 protein is CASSSAWTSGNDEQYF. The CDR3 coding sequence is TGTGCCAGCAGCTCTGCCTGGACTAGCGGGAACGACGAGCAGTACTTC.